This TCR beta chain was recorded in a study of cytomegalovirus exposure and HLA in healthy donors. The PCR was carried out with 60 Vbeta primers and 13 Jbeta primers. In the original workflow: It was a later analysis that counted about 80 million unique TCR beta chains, of which roughly 10 million were shared. The method was immunoSEQ multiplex PCR; TCRdb's version includes in-frame clones alone and lacks a portion of them. V, J and clone size derive from that table, while D and trimming were established from the DNA sequence. Of some 120,000 clones listed, roughly 68% are singletons. Germline values: CDR1 LGHNA, CDR2 YSLEER. The CDR3 is 15 amino acids. V trimming: 3 bases; J trimming: 4 bases; junction bases outside the gene matches: 6. Regarding the study as a whole: Analysis performed later found under 20,000 TCR beta sequences associated with HLA alleles at 0.05 false discovery rate. Later analysis associated a missense DCLRE1C variant with TCR beta V- and J-gene trimming.

About this clone: Its antigen is unknown.

This sequence joins TRBV4-3 and TRBJ1-2; 9 bases line up with TRBD1. The origin of this receptor is a man aged 30 to 39 in good health and CMV-seropositive. Sequenced sample: PBMCs. The CDR3 here is CASSHLGQGIYGYTF. Written as DNA, the CDR3 is TGCGCCAGCAGCCACCTTGGACAGGGGATCTATGGCTACACCTTC.